The 14 T cell receptor beta chains presented below share a single source sample, sequenced in a study of cytomegalovirus exposure and HLA in healthy donors. The primer mix had 60 Vbeta and 13 Jbeta primers. Clones were read by immunoSEQ multiplex PCR, and TCRdb kept only the in-frame ones, dropping some. The sample holds fewer than 150,000 clones, 75% seen once. Source material: PBMCs. These receptors were collected from a young man in good health and CMV-seronegative.

This clone was recorded only once. This chain links TRBV30 with TRBJ1-2; possibly TRBD1 for D (6 bases). CDR3 length: 14 amino acids. Germline CDR1 is GTSNPN and CDR2 is SVGIG (reference sequence). With 2 bases removed from V and 0 bases from J, the gap between germline ends came to 10 bases. Here the CDR3 reads CAWSWDKSNYGYTF. The CDR3, as DNA: TGTGCCTGGAGTTGGGACAAATCTAACTATGGCTACACCTTC.

V is TRBV27 and J is TRBJ2-5; 10 bases line up with TRBD2. The better agreement between TRBJ2-7 and the DNA end casts doubt on the J call. Germline V gives CDR1 MNHEY, CDR2 SMNVEV (reference sequence). The CDR3 contains 15 residues. The CDR3 reads CASSKLAGYAYEQYF. The CDR3 nucleotides are TGTGCCAGCAGTAAACTAGCGGGGTACGCCTACGAGCAGTACTTC.

A few counts support this clone. The rearrangement uses TRBV27 and TRBJ2-2; possible D gene TRBD2, 6 bases. Trimming removed 3 bases from V and 3 bases from J, with 14 bases in between. Germline V gene lookup returns CDR1 MNHEY and CDR2 SMNVEV (reference sequence). CDR3 length: 16 residues. CDR3 sequence (DNA): TGTGCCAGCAGTTTTACGGGACTCGCGGACACCGGGGAGCTGTTTTTT. Encoded protein: CASSFTGLADTGELFF.

This clone occurred a few times. J is TRBJ1-6 and V is TRBV4-1; the D gene is possibly TRBD1 (6 bases). Trimming shortened V by 1 base and J by 7 bases, and 14 bases separated the two germline ends. CDR1 and CDR2 from the germline V gene are MGHRA and YSYEKL. CDR3 length: 16 amino acids. The CDR3 region has the DNA TGCGCCAGCAGCCAAGTATATGGCACAGGGAATTCACCCCTCCACTTT. This encodes CASSQVYGTGNSPLHF.

V gene TRBV27 combines with J gene TRBJ1-6; D unresolved. Germline CDR1 MNHEY, CDR2 SMNVEV (reference sequence). CDR3 length equals 15 residues. V lost 2 bases and J lost 9, with 14 bases in between. The CDR3 here is CASSLDLASGSPLHF. The CDR3, as DNA: TGTGCCAGCAGTTTAGATTTAGCTTCTGGTTCACCCCTCCACTTT.

The chain employs TRBV20-1 and TRBJ2-1; D remains unclear. Germline V lookup: CDR1 DFQATT, CDR2 SNEGSKA (reference sequence). The CDR3 extends over 10 amino acids. Trimming cost V 5 bases and J 4 bases, with 3 bases left between them. The CDR3 sequence: CSALYNEQFF. The DNA for the CDR3 is TGCAGTGCTCTATACAATGAGCAGTTCTTC.

The CDR3 nucleotides are TGTGCCAGCAGGTCTGGAGCGGGGGGTCTCAATGAGCAGTTCTTC. It specifies CASRSGAGGLNEQFF. V is TRBV28 and J is TRBJ2-1, with 9 bases aligning to TRBD2. J was trimmed by 6 bases and V by 6 bases; bases with no gene match: 9. The CDR3 runs 15 residues. The germline CDR1 and CDR2 sequences are MDHEN and SYDVKM.

The V gene is TRBV28, the J gene TRBJ1-2; D is perhaps TRBD1 (6 bases). The CDR3 is 13 amino acids. The germline V gene encodes CDR1 MDHEN and CDR2 SYDVKM. The DNA for the CDR3 is TGTGCAACCACAGGGAGTCATAACTATGGCTACACCTTC. Translated: CATTGSHNYGYTF.

This clone was picked up a small number of times. This chain links TRBV19 with TRBJ1-1; 8 nucleotides line up with TRBD1. The junction had 8 bases not matched to a gene; V was cut back by 5 bases and J by 0 bases. The CDR3 is made up of 16 amino acids. Looked up from germline, CDR1 is LNHDA and CDR2 is SQIVND (reference sequence). Written as DNA, the CDR3 is TGTGCCAGTAGTGCCAAGACAGGGGCGTTGAACACTGAAGCTTTCTTT. It encodes CASSAKTGALNTEAFF.

V gene TRBV5-1 combines with J gene TRBJ2-6; the D gene is possibly TRBD2 (6 bases). V dropped 3 bases and J dropped 0 bases, with 7 bases sitting between them. Germline V CDR1 and CDR2: SGHRS, YFSETQ. The length of the CDR3 is 15 residues. CDR3 loop: CASSSGGSGANVLTF. The CDR3 coding sequence is TGCGCCAGCAGCTCCGGGGGCTCTGGGGCCAACGTCCTGACTTTC.

This chain links TRBV5-1 with TRBJ2-4; TRBD2 matches 8 bases. This CDR3 is built from 17 residues. V was pared by 1 base and J by 0 bases, with 6 bases of the junction left unmatched. Germline CDR1 is SGHRS and CDR2 is YFSETQ. The CDR3 DNA sequence: TGCGCCAGCAGCTTGTTCGCGGGGGGACTAGCCAAAAACATTCAGTACTTC. Protein sequence: CASSLFAGGLAKNIQYF.

This clone came up once. This sequence joins TRBV15 and TRBJ1-5; no reliable D call. Trimming took 0 bases from V and 6 from J, leaving 9 bases between them. In germline, CDR1 is LNHNV, CDR2 YYDKDF (reference sequence). The CDR3 runs 14 residues. Here the CDR3 DNA reads TGTGCCACCAGCAGAGATGGGCGACGTCAGCCCCAGCATTTT. It translates to CATSRDGRRQPQHF.

The chain carries TRBV5-4 and TRBJ1-1, with 8 bases matching TRBD1. The length of the CDR3 is 13 residues. Germline V gene lookup returns CDR1 SGHNT and CDR2 YYREEE (reference sequence). J gave up 6 bases and V 3 bases, and 4 bases lay outside the gene matches. The CDR3 sequence: CASSWTGRAEAFF. The CDR3 region has the DNA TGTGCCAGCAGCTGGACAGGGCGGGCTGAAGCTTTCTTT.

This clone was seen just once. J is TRBJ2-1 and V is TRBV7-2; the match to TRBD2 covers 12 bases. Germline V gene lookup returns CDR1 SGHTA and CDR2 FQGNSA. The ends lost 3 bases at V and 7 bases at J; junction bases unmatched: 4. This CDR3 has 15 residues. The CDR3 nucleotides read TGTGCCAGCAGCTTCTTCGGACTAGCGGGGAATGAGCAGTTCTTC. Residues: CASSFFGLAGNEQFF.